A selection of T cell receptor beta chains follows, all from one sample in a study of human T cells and chemical hapten exposure. TCRdb passed the RACE reads through MiXCR, listing each CDR3 protein once. The table shows some 82,000 distinct CDR3 sequences, with roughly 10% occurring only once. Source: whole blood, taken in connection with sensitization to the hapten diphenylcyclopropenone (DPC). The receptors derive from a woman in her forties or fifties with alopecia areata. Some clones in this sample may be carry-over from other donors' samples. CDR3s include the opening cysteine and the closing phenylalanine or tryptophan. D genes are given only for firm matches. Rows may omit the clone size; those that give it use once, few, many or a size class.

size: many; J: TRBJ1-2; D: TRBD1; V: TRBV6-1; DNA: TGTGCCAGTATCTACCGGGACAGGGGCCGCTATGGCGGCTACACCTTC; CDR3: CASIYRDRGRYGGYTF
size: few; J: TRBJ1-1; D: .; V: TRBV6-2/TRBV6-3; DNA: TGTGCCAGCAGTTACCTTCGGACTGAAGCTTTCTTT; CDR3: CASSYLRTEAFF
size: few; J: TRBJ1-2; D: .; V: TRBV7-2; DNA: TGTGCCAGCAGCTCGGGACCGAGATCTAACTATGGCTACACCTTC; CDR3: CASSSGPRSNYGYTF
size: few; J: TRBJ2-1; D: TRBD2; V: TRBV18; DNA: TGTGCCAGCTCACCAAAGCTGTCTAGCGGGGCACCAAACAATGAGCAGTTCTTC; CDR3: CASSPKLSSGAPNNEQFF
size: many; J: TRBJ2-7; D: .; V: TRBV27; DNA: TGTGCCAGCAGAAGGGGGCTAGCGGGCTCCTACGAGCAGTACTTC; CDR3: CASRRGLAGSYEQYF
size: few; J: TRBJ2-3; D: .; V: TRBV7-2; DNA: TGTGCCAGCAGCCCCCCTGTGGGCACAGATACGCAGTATTTT; CDR3: CASSPPVGTDTQYF
size: few; J: TRBJ1-2; D: .; V: TRBV5-4; DNA: TGTGCCAGCAGCCAATCGATTAATCCGAACTATGGCTACACCTTC; CDR3: CASSQSINPNYGYTF
size: .; J: TRBJ1-1; D: .; V: TRBV29-1; DNA: TGCAGCGTTGTGGGCAGGGACGGACGCACTGAAGCTTTCTTT; CDR3: CSVVGRDGRTEAFF
size: few; J: TRBJ1-5; D: .; V: TRBV6-2/TRBV6-3; DNA: TGTGCCAGCACTCGATCGGGGGGCCTGGGGAATCAGCCCCAGCATTTT; CDR3: CASTRSGGLGNQPQHF
size: .; J: TRBJ2-7; D: .; V: TRBV20-1; DNA: TGCAGTGCTAGAGATCGGCGGGGTAATCCCTACGAGCAGTACTTC; CDR3: CSARDRRGNPYEQYF